This T cell receptor (beta chain) was captured by sequencing in a study of shared clonotypes between healthy human individuals. The assay was carried out at the deep level. The data were produced by immunoSEQ multiplex PCR, yet TCRdb's version contains in-frame clones alone and is incomplete. The table includes over a million clones, 95% to 99% detected once. The CDR3 covers 12 residues. The germline gives CDR1 MNHNS, CDR2 SASEGT. V lost 0 bases and J lost 5, with 2 bases in between. Points on this clone: The antigen is unknown.

General study findings and limits: Between a few donors, naive CD4 clonotypes were shared at a level of about 5%.

The receptor comes from a man aged 30 to 39 in good health. Sequencing was done on a sample of naive CD4+ T cells sorted from blood. The subset is: CD45RA+ positively selected. V is TRBV6-1 and J is TRBJ2-1; D gene unclear. The CDR3 sequence: CASSEANNEQFF. CDR3 sequence (DNA): TGTGCCAGCAGTGAAGCAAACAATGAGCAGTTCTTC.